Listed below are T cell receptor beta chains from one sample, sequenced in a study of PD-1 blockade in classical Hodgkin lymphoma. Produced via immunoSEQ multiplex PCR; TCRdb's table is partial and in-frame only. Seen here are about 93,000 clones, around 80% observed once, and the top ten hold less than 10%. Sample: peripheral blood mononuclear cells (PBMCs), taken before the fourth cycle of nivolumab. Source of these receptors: a human donor with classical Hodgkin lymphoma. CDR3s include the opening cysteine and the closing phenylalanine or tryptophan. D genes are given only for firm matches. Some rows mark clone size as missing; the rest say once, few, many or name a class of expanded clone.

v_gene,j_gene,abundance,d_gene,CDR3aa,CDR3nt
TRBV29-1,TRBJ2-1,-,-,CSGYGGGTRSSYNEQFF,TGCAGCGGTTATGGAGGGGGTACACGGAGCTCCTACAATGAGCAGTTCTTC
TRBV4-2,TRBJ1-4,-,TRBD1,CASSQTGANNEKLFF,TGTGCCAGCAGCCAGACAGGGGCCAATAATGAAAAACTGTTTTTT
TRBV21-1,TRBJ1-5,once,-,CASSKKDGGRNSNQPQHF,TGTGCCAGCAGCAAAAAGGACGGAGGCAGGAATAGCAATCAGCCCCAGCATTTT
TRBV15,TRBJ2-2,-,TRBD2,CATSTRTSGRRNTGELFF,TGTGCCACCAGCACCAGGACTAGCGGGAGGCGTAACACCGGGGAGCTGTTTTTT
TRBV7-2,TRBJ2-6,-,-,CASSPRWVARFSGANVLTF,TGTGCCAGCAGCCCTCGTTGGGTAGCCCGATTCTCTGGGGCCAACGTCCTGACTTTC
TRBV7-2,TRBJ2-5,-,-,CASSFGGEETQYF,TGTGCCAGCAGCTTCGGCGGAGAAGAGACCCAGTACTTC
TRBV6-4,TRBJ2-1,-,-,CASSEQGNSYEQFF,TGTGCCAGCAGTGAGCAGGGGAATTCCTATGAGCAGTTCTTC
TRBV7-6,TRBJ2-2,-,-,CASSSLAGELFF,TGTGCCAGCAGCTCCCTAGCGGGGGAGCTGTTTTTT
TRBV27,TRBJ1-6,-,TRBD1,CASTLTRSAGGSPLHF,TGTGCCAGCACCCTTACCCGGTCGGCAGGGGGCTCACCCCTCCACTTT
TRBV27,TRBJ2-2,-,-,CASRFGSNTGELFF,TGTGCCAGCAGGTTCGGGTCGAACACCGGGGAGCTGTTTTTT
TRBV6-1,TRBJ2-7,few,-,CATQLDSSYEQYF,TGTGCCACCCAGTTAGACAGCTCCTACGAGCAGTACTTC
TRBV6-5,TRBJ1-1,-,-,CATSTRTEAFF,TGTGCCACCAGCACTCGGACTGAAGCTTTCTTT
TRBV7-7,TRBJ2-1,once,TRBD2,CASSLVPPGLAGTGSYNEQFF,TGTGCCAGCAGCTTAGTGCCCCCGGGACTAGCGGGAACAGGCTCCTACAATGAGCAGTTCTTC
TRBV19,TRBJ2-7,-,-,CASSIGRHYEQYF,TGTGCCAGTAGTATAGGACGGCACTACGAGCAGTACTTC
TRBV7-2,TRBJ2-3,-,-,CASSLVRSIRDTQYF,TGTGCCAGCAGCTTAGTCCGGAGTATTAGGGATACGCAGTATTTT
TRBV4-2,TRBJ1-1,-,-,CASSQGRAAEAFF,TGTGCCAGCAGCCAAGGAAGGGCGGCTGAAGCTTTCTTT
TRBV18,TRBJ2-2,-,TRBD1,CASSSGQGNTGELFF,TGTGCCAGCTCGTCGGGACAGGGAAACACCGGGGAGCTGTTTTTT
TRBV12-5,TRBJ2-3,-,-,CASGLEVDTQYF,TGTGCTAGTGGTTTGGAAGTGGATACGCAGTATTTT
TRBV7-2,TRBJ2-7,-,TRBD2,CASSISGGTYEQYF,TGTGCCAGCAGCATTAGCGGGGGAACCTACGAGCAGTACTTC
TRBV19,TRBJ2-3,-,-,CASSSTGGGTQYF,TGTGCCAGTAGTTCCACAGGGGGGGGTACGCAGTATTTT
TRBV5-1,TRBJ1-1,once,-,CASSSGGTEAFF,TGCGCCAGCAGCTCTGGGGGCACTGAAGCTTTCTTT
TRBV7-9,TRBJ2-3,-,-,CASSLAEGASTDTQYF,TGTGCCAGCAGCTTAGCGGAGGGGGCTAGCACAGATACGCAGTATTTT
TRBV7-3,TRBJ2-3,-,-,CASSPGDPTDTQYF,TGTGCCAGCAGCCCGGGGGACCCCACGGATACGCAGTATTTT
TRBV7-9,TRBJ2-7,few,-,CASSPSVVYEQYF,TGTGCCAGCAGCCCCTCAGTTGTGTACGAGCAGTACTTC
TRBV7-6,TRBJ2-7,few,-,CASSLVPGTTYEQYF,TGTGCCAGCAGCTTAGTTCCCGGGACAACCTACGAGCAGTACTTC
TRBV7-3,TRBJ2-1,-,TRBD2,CASSLAGGGSYNEQFF,TGTGCCAGCAGCCTAGCGGGTGGGGGCTCCTACAATGAGCAGTTCTTC
TRBV7-9,TRBJ2-7,-,-,CASSLPGPTYEQYF,TGTGCCAGCAGCTTACCAGGGCCCACCTACGAGCAGTACTTC
TRBV2,TRBJ2-1,-,TRBD2,CASSEGSSGARGEQFF,TGTGCCAGCAGTGAAGGGTCTAGCGGGGCGCGAGGTGAGCAGTTCTTC
TRBV29-1,TRBJ2-7,-,-,CSVEVDSTSYEQYF,TGCAGCGTTGAAGTAGACAGCACCTCCTACGAGCAGTACTTC
TRBV7-9,TRBJ1-1,once,-,CASSLALGVGATEAFF,TGTGCCAGCAGCTTAGCGTTAGGAGTGGGGGCTACTGAAGCTTTCTTT
TRBV6-1,TRBJ1-1,few,-,CASNRGRSNTEAFF,TGTGCCAGCAATCGGGGGCGGTCGAACACTGAAGCTTTCTTT
TRBV6-6,TRBJ2-3,once,TRBD1,CASSLQGDTQYF,TGTGCCAGCAGTCTACAGGGGGATACGCAGTATTTT
TRBV28,TRBJ2-7,few,TRBD2,CASRFRLAGKDYEQYF,TGTGCCAGCAGATTCCGCCTAGCGGGTAAAGACTACGAGCAGTACTTC
TRBV6-5,TRBJ1-1,-,-,CASWGLFGNTEAFF,TGTGCCAGCTGGGGGCTGTTTGGGAACACTGAAGCTTTCTTT
TRBV27,TRBJ1-1,-,-,CASSFSEDTEAFF,TGTGCCAGCAGTTTTTCGGAGGACACTGAAGCTTTCTTT
TRBV4-1,TRBJ1-5,-,-,CASSQVTGSNQPQHF,TGCGCCAGCAGCCAAGTGACGGGCAGCAATCAGCCCCAGCATTTT
TRBV6-5,TRBJ1-6,few,-,CASSYEARILNSPLHF,TGTGCCAGCAGTTACGAGGCGCGGATATTGAATTCACCCCTCCACTTT
TRBV30,TRBJ2-1,-,-,CAWSVRVGGILFF,TGTGCCTGGAGTGTACGTGTGGGCGGGATCTTATTCTTC
TRBV30,TRBJ2-1,-,TRBD2,CAWSVKLAGPNEQFF,TGTGCCTGGAGTGTAAAACTAGCGGGCCCTAATGAGCAGTTCTTC
TRBV19,TRBJ1-2,-,-,CASSIALRDGDGYTF,TGTGCCAGTAGTATAGCCCTAAGGGACGGGGATGGCTACACCTTC
TRBV4-3,TRBJ2-7,-,-,CASSQDFPGNSYEQYF,TGCGCCAGCAGCCAAGATTTTCCAGGAAACTCCTACGAGCAGTACTTC
TRBV5-1,TRBJ1-6,few,-,CASSFGPVNSPLHF,TGCGCCAGCAGCTTCGGCCCAGTTAATTCACCCCTCCACTTT
TRBV7-2,TRBJ2-7,-,TRBD2,CASSLVSGLAGGEQYF,TGTGCCAGCAGCTTAGTATCAGGACTAGCGGGAGGCGAGCAGTACTTC
TRBV27,TRBJ2-1,-,TRBD2,CASSSWTSGRPHEQFF,TGTGCCAGCAGCTCCTGGACTAGCGGGAGACCCCATGAGCAGTTCTTC
TRBV10-3,TRBJ1-1,-,-,CAISELGGTEAFF,TGTGCCATCAGTGAGTTAGGGGGCACTGAAGCTTTCTTT
TRBV2,TRBJ1-5,few,TRBD1,CASKGQGIFQPQHF,TGTGCCAGCAAAGGACAGGGAATTTTTCAGCCCCAGCATTTT
TRBV10-3,TRBJ1-2,-,-,CAISEDRRRVYGGYTF,TGTGCCATCAGTGAGGACAGGAGGAGGGTCTATGGAGGCTACACCTTC
TRBV2,TRBJ2-7,once,TRBD1,CAGKLDRETSYEQYF,TGTGCCGGGAAACTGGACAGGGAAACCTCCTACGAGCAGTACTTC
TRBV6-4,TRBJ2-3,-,-,CASSEEGPKADTQYF,TGTGCCAGCAGTGAGGAGGGCCCAAAGGCAGATACGCAGTATTTT
TRBV7-9,TRBJ2-3,-,TRBD2,CASNIVLAGASTDTQYF,TGTGCCAGCAACATAGTTCTAGCGGGGGCGAGCACAGATACGCAGTATTTT
TRBV5-1,TRBJ2-5,-,-,CASSLVRGQETQYF,TGCGCCAGCAGCTTGGTTAGGGGTCAAGAGACCCAGTACTTC
TRBV6-5,TRBJ1-2,-,TRBD1,CASRSGQLNYGYTF,TGTGCCAGCAGATCGGGACAGCTCAACTATGGCTACACCTTC
TRBV6-1,TRBJ2-1,-,-,CASSGIRDTVQFF,TGTGCCAGCAGTGGCATTCGGGATACGGTGCAGTTCTTC
TRBV15,TRBJ2-7,-,-,CATSRVRDSYEQYF,TGTGCCACCAGCAGAGTTCGGGATTCCTACGAGCAGTACTTC
TRBV11-3,TRBJ2-1,-,-,CASSLGLASEQFF,TGTGCCAGCAGCTTAGGGCTAGCGAGTGAGCAGTTCTTC
TRBV5-4,TRBJ2-1,-,-,CASSLVVRGDEGRFF,TGTGCCAGCAGCTTGGTGGTACGTGGGGACGAAGGGCGGTTCTTC
TRBV5-1,TRBJ2-5,once,-,CASSLGWLTESQETQYF,TGCGCCAGCAGCTTGGGGTGGCTTACAGAATCCCAAGAGACCCAGTACTTC
TRBV7-2,TRBJ1-2,few,-,CASSRTWALGYTF,TGTGCCAGCAGCCGGACATGGGCCTTAGGCTACACCTTC
TRBV11-2,TRBJ2-3,-,-,CASSLVVGSTDTQYF,TGTGCCAGCAGCTTAGTGGTGGGGAGCACAGATACGCAGTATTTT